This T cell receptor (beta chain) was captured by sequencing in a study of OX40 agonist ivuxolimab in advanced cancers. For the study at large: While on treatment, patients had intravenous ivuxolimab at 0.01 to 10 mg/kg every 2 weeks. Whole-study results and caveats: Some nonresponders also had low normalized T-cell clonal expansion. The antigen specificity of the peripheral T cells (those that were expanded) was not determined.

Some clones are missing from TCRdb's copy, which holds only in-frame ones; the method was immunoSEQ multiplex PCR. The repertoire holds tens of thousands of clones, with around 90% as singletons. The germline gives CDR1 SEHNR, CDR2 FQNEAQ (reference sequence). CDR3 size: 16 residues. The V end was cut by 5 bases, the J end by 2 bases, with 17 bases between. To note about this clone: Its antigen is still unknown.

The chain joins TRBV7-9 to TRBJ2-3; D possibly corresponds to TRBD1 (6 bases). The receptor was derived from an adult with an advanced solid tumor such as melanoma, head and neck, liver or kidney cancer. The source was CD4+ or CD8+ T cells sorted from blood, collected in a trial of the OX40 agonist ivuxolimab. CDR3 coding DNA: TGTGCCAGCAGCCTCTCAGGTGGGGGCTACACAGATACGCAGTATTTT. It translates to CASSLSGGGYTDTQYF. Based on the CDR3 plus reference TRBV7-9 and TRBJ2-3, the full variable domain is DTGVSQNPRHKITKRGQNVTFRCDPISEHNRLYWYRQTLGQGPEFLTYFQNEAQLEKSRLLSDRFSAERPKGSFSTLEIQRTEQGDSAMYLCASSLSGGGYTDTQYFGPGTRLTVL.